The 32 T cell receptor beta chains given below trace back to one sample, sequenced in a study of blood T cells in healthy people across ages. PCR was performed a second time for about 6 to 12 cycles using a sample-barcoded 5' primer and a J-beta primer mix. TCRdb reprocessed the 5' RACE reads via MiXCR and lists one record per CDR3 protein. Here the sample spans about 970,000 distinct CDR3 sequences, approximately 50% being singletons. Sequencing was done on a sample of blood. All receptors come from a woman aged 60-75 years in good health.

The V and J genes are TRBV7-2 and TRBJ1-2, with D tentatively TRBD1 (6 bases). CDR1 is SGHTA, CDR2 FQGNSA, per germline. There are 14 residues in the CDR3. V lost 1 base and J lost 4, with 10 bases in between. The CDR3 region has the DNA TGTGCCAGCAGCTTAGTCCCAGGGGCCTATGGCTACACCTTC. Protein sequence: CASSLVPGAYGYTF.

This clonotype was counted between two and nine times. The gene calls are TRBV20-1 and TRBJ2-7; 11 nucleotides agree with TRBD2. Germline V lookup: CDR1 DFQATT, CDR2 SNEGSKA (reference sequence). This CDR3 contains 14 residues. Here the CDR3 DNA reads TGCAGCGTTACTAGCGGGAGAATCCTCTACGAGCAGTACTTC. Translation gives CSVTSGRILYEQYF.

This clonotype was seen more than once but under ten times. V and J are TRBV7-2 and TRBJ2-7; D possibly uses TRBD1 or TRBD2 (5 bases each). V lost 7 bases and J lost 7, with 20 bases in between. The germline CDR1 and CDR2 sequences are SGHTA and FQGNSA. CDR3 length equals 14 residues. CDR3 bases: TGTGCCAGCACACGGGACGGAGCCCGAGGGGAGCAGTACTTC. Translated, it gives CASTRDGARGEQYF.

The CDR3 DNA reads TGTGCCAGCAGCCTCAGACAGGCTGGCGGGGAGCTGTTTTTT. Its protein is CASSLRQAGGELFF. The chain employs TRBV7-8 and TRBJ2-2; D is possibly TRBD1 (6 bases). From germline, CDR1 is SGHVS and CDR2 FQNEAQ. Trimming removed 5 bases from V and 7 bases from J, with 14 bases in between. The CDR3 length is 14 residues.

The rearrangement links TRBV27 to TRBJ2-2; 14 positions agree with TRBD2. The germline gives CDR1 MNHEY, CDR2 SMNVEV (reference sequence). The CDR3 totals 17 residues. V lost 5 bases, J lost 6 bases, and 8 bases stayed unmatched. The CDR3 DNA is TGTGCCAGCAGTCCCCTGACTAGCGGGGGGGTAGCCGGGGAGCTGTTTTTT. As protein: CASSPLTSGGVAGELFF.

This clonotype occurred a few times. This chain links TRBV7-3 with TRBJ2-3; D not resolved. This CDR3 contains 14 residues. The V and J ends lost 2 bases and 0 bases respectively, with 6 bases between them. Germline CDR1 is SGHTA and CDR2 is FQGTGA. The CDR3 here is CASSLGYSTDTQYF. The CDR3 DNA is TGTGCCAGCAGCTTAGGGTACAGCACAGATACGCAGTATTTT.

CDR3 loop: CSVEDRLLGGYEQYF. DNA for the CDR3: TGCAGCGTTGAAGACCGATTGCTAGGGGGCTACGAGCAGTACTTC. V is TRBV29-1 and J is TRBJ2-7, with D tentatively TRBD1 (6 bases). The germline CDR1 and CDR2 sequences are SQVTM and ANQGSEA. The CDR3 extends over 15 amino acids. Trimming took off 0 bases at V and 3 bases at J, with 15 bases between the two ends.

The chain uses TRBV7-2 and TRBJ1-1; perhaps TRBD1 as D (5 bases). The V end lost 5 bases, the J end lost 4 bases, and 14 bases lay between the germline ends. Germline V gene sequence: CDR1 SGHTA, CDR2 FQGNSA. The CDR3 has 14 residues. The CDR3: CASSLLRGRTEAFF. The CDR3 nucleotides read TGTGCCAGCAGCCTACTCCGGGGACGCACTGAAGCTTTCTTT.

V gene TRBV6-2 or TRBV6-3 combines with J gene TRBJ2-1; 7 bases map to TRBD1. Trimming took 2 bases from V and 4 from J; bases not matched to a gene: 5. From germline, CDR1 is MNHEY and CDR2 SVGEGT. The CDR3 has 15 amino acids. CDR3 sequence: CASSYQDRKYNEQFF. CDR3 bases: TGTGCCAGCAGTTACCAGGACAGGAAATACAATGAGCAGTTCTTC.

The chain joins TRBV29-1 to TRBJ1-1, with D uncertain. This CDR3 has 13 residues. V was trimmed by 4 bases and J by 1 base, leaving 10 bases between them. Germline values: CDR1 SQVTM, CDR2 ANQGSEA. CDR3 sequence reads: CSVGISKNTEAFF. The CDR3 nucleotides are TGCAGCGTTGGGATCTCGAAGAACACTGAAGCTTTCTTT. The full variable domain, with the rest looked up from reference TRBV29-1 and TRBJ1-1, is SAVISQKPSRDICQRGTSLTIQCQVDSQVTMMFWYRQQPGQSLTLIATANQGSEATYESGFVIDKFPISRPNLTFSTLTVSNMSPEDSSIYLCSVGISKNTEAFFGQGTRLTVV.

This clonotype was counted a single time. The chain links TRBV4-2 to TRBJ2-6; D ambiguous. Looked up from germline, CDR1 is LGHNA and CDR2 is YNFKEQ. The CDR3 is made up of 17 amino acids. Deletions cut 2 bases from V and 4 bases from J, with 15 bases between. The CDR3: CASSQSLIARGANVLTF. The CDR3 DNA reads as TGTGCCAGCAGCCAAAGTCTGATCGCTAGGGGGGCCAACGTCCTGACTTTC.

V usage is TRBV7-2 and J usage is TRBJ1-5, with D possibly being TRBD1 (5 bases). V dropped 2 bases and J dropped 7 bases, with 12 bases sitting between them. The CDR3 contains 14 residues. Germline CDR1 and CDR2: SGHTA and FQGNSA. The CDR3 nucleotides read TGTGCCAGCAGCTTAAAGGGGAGCGGCCAGCCCCAGCATTTT. The encoded protein is CASSLKGSGQPQHF.

CDR3 residues: CASSGTGDPRLGKLFF. CDR3 nucleotide sequence: TGTGCCAGCTCCGGGACAGGGGACCCCCGTCTCGGAAAACTGTTTTTT. The V and J genes are TRBV2 and TRBJ1-4, with 10 positions matching TRBD1. The junction had 16 bases not matched to a gene; V was cut back by 8 bases and J by 10 bases. CDR3 size: 16 residues. The germline CDR1 and CDR2 sequences are SNHLY and FYNNEI.

This clonotype was seen more than once but under ten times. The V call is TRBV10-3, the J call TRBJ2-4, with 7 bases identical to TRBD1. Near its end, the DNA agrees better with TRBJ2-7, so the J call may be wrong. This CDR3 is built from 14 residues. Germline CDR1 is ENHRY and CDR2 is SYGVKD. Here the CDR3 DNA reads TGTGCCATCCGGTCGACAGGGATAAGCTACGAGCAGTACTTC. Its protein is CAIRSTGISYEQYF.

The V and J genes are TRBV28 and TRBJ2-7; TRBD1 agrees at 7 bases. There are 12 residues in the CDR3. After removal of 5 bases from V and 6 bases from J, the junction contained 4 bases not matched to a gene. Germline V gene lookup returns CDR1 MDHEN and CDR2 SYDVKM. The CDR3 coding sequence is TGTGCCAGCAGTACGACAGGGCGCGAGCAGTACTTC. This encodes CASSTTGREQYF.

This chain uses TRBV6-5 with TRBJ2-7; D not resolved. The V and J ends lost 4 bases and 3 bases respectively, with 22 bases between them. The CDR3 has 17 residues. Germline assignment: CDR1 MNHEY and CDR2 SVGAGI. DNA for the CDR3: TGTGCCAGCAGTTCTTACCCTAGACCCACTGTAAACTACGAGCAGTACTTC. It encodes CASSSYPRPTVNYEQYF.

The chain carries TRBV24-1 and TRBJ2-7; perhaps TRBD2 as D (5 bases). The germline V gene has CDR1 KGHDR and CDR2 SFDVKD. V lost 3 bases and J lost 7, with 21 bases in between. The CDR3 has 16 residues. The DNA for the CDR3 is TGTGCCACCAGTGATCCCGGACTGAGAGGTGTGAATGAGCAGTACTTC. This gives the protein CATSDPGLRGVNEQYF.

CDR3 DNA: TGTGCCAGCAGTGATGAGGGTAAGAACGAGCAGTACTTC. It is translated as CASSDEGKNEQYF. The rearrangement uses TRBV2 and TRBJ2-4; D perhaps matches TRBD2 (5 bases). TRBJ2-7 explains the end of the DNA better; the J call may be wrong. Per the germline V gene, CDR1 is SNHLY and CDR2 is FYNNEI. This CDR3 contains 13 residues.

The rearrangement uses TRBV20-1 and TRBJ2-1; 7 bases are shared with TRBD2. CDR3 length: 12 amino acids. From germline, CDR1 is DFQATT and CDR2 SNEGSKA (reference sequence). The J segment lost 8 bases and the V segment lost 5 bases, leaving 6 bases of the junction unmatched. The CDR3 nucleotides are TGCAGTGCTGGGTGGACTAGGGATGAGCAGTTCTTC. Its protein product is CSAGWTRDEQFF.

The V gene is TRBV6-6, the J gene TRBJ2-7; D is unresolved. This CDR3 contains 13 residues. V was clipped by 0 bases and J by 4 bases, with 7 bases between them. CDR1 MNHNY and CDR2 SVGAGI come from the germline V gene (reference sequence). DNA of the CDR3: TGTGCCAGCAGTTACTCGGACGGATACGAGCAGTACTTC. Amino acid sequence: CASSYSDGYEQYF.

Comment on this clonotype: Compared with germline, one end of the junction differs, possibly owing to a read error. This CDR3 reads CASSPALAGGDTGELFF. The CDR3 DNA follows: TGCGCCAGTAGTCCCGCTCTGGCGGGAGGGGACACCGGGGAGCTGTTTTTT. The chain employs TRBV19 and TRBJ2-2, with 9 bases identical to TRBD2. This CDR3 is 17 amino acids long. The germline V gene has CDR1 LNHDA and CDR2 SQIVND (reference sequence).

This sequence joins TRBV20-1 and TRBJ2-3; D possibly corresponds to TRBD2 (6 bases). The CDR3 is 15 amino acids. V was clipped by 1 base and J by 3 bases, with 14 bases between them. Per germline, CDR1 DFQATT and CDR2 SNEGSKA (reference sequence). CDR3 protein: CSARVPGRMTDTQYF. CDR3 sequence (DNA): TGCAGTGCTAGAGTTCCAGGGAGGATGACAGATACGCAGTATTTT.

This clonotype came up a few times. The chain employs TRBV20-1 and TRBJ1-1; D may be TRBD1 (5 bases). V lost 6 bases and J 6 bases, leaving 17 bases between the germline ends. Germline V gene lookup returns CDR1 DFQATT and CDR2 SNEGSKA (reference sequence). CDR3 length equals 13 residues. CDR3 residues: CSASLVVGAEAFF. The CDR3 DNA reads TGCAGTGCCTCTTTGGTGGTGGGGGCTGAAGCTTTCTTT.

The chain employs TRBV20-1 and TRBJ1-2; 7 nucleotides match TRBD1. Trimming removed 4 bases from V and 5 bases from J; junction bases left unmatched: 10. The CDR3 length is 14 residues. Looked up from germline, CDR1 is DFQATT and CDR2 is SNEGSKA (reference sequence). The CDR3, as DNA: TGCAGTGCTACCATCCGACAGGGCGAATATGGCTACACCTTC. Translated, it gives CSATIRQGEYGYTF.

The rearrangement links TRBV20-1 to TRBJ2-5; 9 nucleotides align to TRBD2. Germline V gives CDR1 DFQATT, CDR2 SNEGSKA (reference sequence). J gave up 2 bases and V 0 bases, and 4 bases lay outside the gene matches. The CDR3 length is 15 residues. The CDR3 DNA is TGCAGTGCTAGAGAGGCGGGAGGGCTACAAGAGACCCAGTACTTC. Translating it yields CSAREAGGLQETQYF.

V is TRBV15 and J is TRBJ2-1, with a possible D match to TRBD2 (6 bases). Deletions cut 2 bases from V and 6 bases from J, with 11 bases between. This CDR3 region has 14 residues. Germline V gene data show CDR1 as LNHNV and CDR2 as YYDKDF (reference sequence). The DNA of the CDR3 is TGTGCCACCAGCAGATCGGATAGCGGCAATGAGCAGTTCTTC. Encoded protein: CATSRSDSGNEQFF.

This clonotype was counted once. One junction end disagrees with the germline gene, perhaps due to a read error. This CDR3 is CCVAGVETQYF. The CDR3 nucleotides are TGCTGCGTTGCAGGGGTCGAGACCCAGTACTTC. The rearrangement joins TRBV29-1 to TRBJ2-5; D perhaps matches TRBD1 (6 bases). This CDR3 contains 11 residues. Germline CDR1 and CDR2: SQVTM and ANQGSEA. Drawing the rest from reference TRBV29-1 and TRBJ2-5, the complete variable domain is SAVISQKPSRDICQRGTSLTIQCQVDSQVTMMFWYRQQPGQSLTLIATANQGSEATYESGFVIDKFPISRPNLTFSTLTVSNMSPEDSSIYLCCVAGVETQYFGPGTRLLVL.

V usage is TRBV6-5 and J usage is TRBJ1-5; possibly TRBD1 for D (5 bases). Trimming took 2 bases from V and 6 from J, leaving 8 bases between them. Germline CDR1 reads MNHEY; CDR2 reads SVGAGI. The CDR3 is made up of 13 amino acids. The CDR3, as DNA: TGTGCCAGCAGTTACGGGGGGGGTCAGCCCCAGCATTTT. Protein: CASSYGGGQPQHF.

This chain connects TRBV29-1 to TRBJ2-1; tentatively, D is TRBD2 (6 bases). Per the germline V gene, CDR1 is SQVTM and CDR2 is ANQGSEA. Trimming stripped 1 base from V and 4 bases from J, with 29 bases between. This CDR3 region has 20 residues. The CDR3 spells CSVEGLRRDALLVGYNEQFF. Here the CDR3 DNA reads TGCAGCGTTGAAGGACTTCGGCGGGATGCCCTCCTTGTTGGATACAATGAGCAGTTCTTC.

The J gene is TRBJ2-3, the V gene TRBV18; D is uncertain. The CDR3 sequence is 13 residues long. V lost 3 bases and J 1 base, leaving 5 bases between the germline ends. The V gene's germline CDR1 is KGHSH and CDR2 LQKENI. The CDR3 DNA sequence: TGTGCCAGCTCACCGGTGGGCACAGATACGCAGTATTTT. Its translation is CASSPVGTDTQYF.

This clonotype was picked up a small number of times. The CDR3 spells CSAQGLGNQPQHF. As DNA, the CDR3 is TGCAGCGCCCAGGGGTTGGGCAATCAGCCCCAGCATTTT. The rearrangement links TRBV29-1 to TRBJ1-5; tentatively, D is TRBD1 (6 bases). V lost 7 bases and J lost 2, with 12 bases in between. This CDR3 is 13 amino acids long. CDR1 and CDR2 from the germline V gene are SQVTM and ANQGSEA.

There are a few counts of this clonotype. The rearrangement links TRBV10-3 to TRBJ1-2; 8 nucleotides align to TRBD1. J lost 7 bases, V lost 2 bases, and 6 bases had no gene match. This CDR3 is 14 amino acids long. The germline gives CDR1 ENHRY, CDR2 SYGVKD. DNA of the CDR3: TGTGCCATCAGTGAGGAGATGACAGGGGTTGGCTACACCTTC. It encodes CAISEEMTGVGYTF.